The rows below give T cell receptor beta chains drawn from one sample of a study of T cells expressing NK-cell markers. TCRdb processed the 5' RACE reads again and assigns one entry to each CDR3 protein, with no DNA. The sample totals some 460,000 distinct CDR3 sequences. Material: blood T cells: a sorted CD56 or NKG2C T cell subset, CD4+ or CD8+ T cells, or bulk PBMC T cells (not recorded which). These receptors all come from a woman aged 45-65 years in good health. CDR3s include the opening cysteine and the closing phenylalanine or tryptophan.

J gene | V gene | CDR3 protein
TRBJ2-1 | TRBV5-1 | CASSSPGPFNEQFF
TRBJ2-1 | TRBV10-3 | CAIWSGRDYNEQFF
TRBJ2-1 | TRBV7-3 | CASSLNEGGEQFF
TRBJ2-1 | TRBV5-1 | CASSFRGGSGQVYNEQFF
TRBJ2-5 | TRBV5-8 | CASNTAGTGAQETQYF
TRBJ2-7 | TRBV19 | CASSTHQGGSSYEQYF
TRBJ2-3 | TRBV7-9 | CASSLGRGHIDTQYF
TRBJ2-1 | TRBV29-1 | CSTSGRDAYNEQFF
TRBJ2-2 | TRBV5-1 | CASSLFVRGRAAGELFF
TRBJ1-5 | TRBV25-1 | CASSEWKQIDNQPQHF
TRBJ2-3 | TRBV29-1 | CSVEAHLTDTQYF
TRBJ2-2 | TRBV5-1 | CASSSSGQLTGELFF
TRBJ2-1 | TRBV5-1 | CASSFRVNEQFF
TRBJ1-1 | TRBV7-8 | CASSPVQVPNTEAFF
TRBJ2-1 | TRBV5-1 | CASSLVGATYNEQFF
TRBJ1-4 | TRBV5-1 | CASSWLPPFTRGEKLFF
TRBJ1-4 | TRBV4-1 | CASSQLRAEKLFF
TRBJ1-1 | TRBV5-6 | CASSRSRGPEAFF
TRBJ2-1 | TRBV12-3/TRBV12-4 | CASSPGQGRDNEQFF
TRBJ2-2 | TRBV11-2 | CASTDRGLTGELFF
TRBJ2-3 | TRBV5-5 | CASSPRLAGEDTQYF
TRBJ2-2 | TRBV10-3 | CASLSGIDTGELFF
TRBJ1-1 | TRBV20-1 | CSAKDLPATEAFF
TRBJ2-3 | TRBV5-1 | CASSLDSVGVDTQYF
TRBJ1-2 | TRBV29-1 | CSVTRGGNYGYTF
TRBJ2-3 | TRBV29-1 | CSVDIQGGSDTQYF
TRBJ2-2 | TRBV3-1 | CASSLWGVWAGELFF
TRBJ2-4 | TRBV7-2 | CASSLGPDRGGRNIQYF
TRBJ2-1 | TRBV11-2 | CASSVIGGGEQFF
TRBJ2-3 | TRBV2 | CASSDGQVRWDTQYF
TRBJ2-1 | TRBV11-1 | CASSLRGLVDEQFF
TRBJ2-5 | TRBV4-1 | CASSLYGTGETQYF
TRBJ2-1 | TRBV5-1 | CASSLGTPKLDEQFF
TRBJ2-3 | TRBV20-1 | CSARAPTSGRGTQYF
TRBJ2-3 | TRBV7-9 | CASIPRSTDTQYF
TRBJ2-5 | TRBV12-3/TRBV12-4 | CASRLGLAGTETQYF
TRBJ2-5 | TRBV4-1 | CASSQGPVQQETQYF
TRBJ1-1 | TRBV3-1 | CASSSQGSEAFF
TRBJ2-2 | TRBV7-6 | CASSPGLGQETGELFF
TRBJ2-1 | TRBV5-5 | CASSLFLISSSYNEQFF
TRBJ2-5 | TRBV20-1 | CSAGGEPEETQYF